This T cell receptor beta chain was identified in a study of blood T cell repertoires in COVID-19. Study overall: The study drew acute and convalescent COVID-19 samples from the United States, Italy and Spain. PBMCs, B-cell-depleted T cells, or T cells provided the cDNA or gDNA that made up the material.

V was pared by 4 bases and J by 10 bases, with 6 bases of the junction left unmatched. CDR1 and CDR2 from the germline V gene are SGHRS and YFSETQ. The CDR3 sequence is 14 residues long. As originally analysed: Estimated nucleated cell counts came from reference gene primer amplification. Using immunoSEQ multiplex PCR, the repertoire was profiled, and TCRdb retains in-frame clones only, with some absent. V and J calls and clone size are those listed in that table; D and trimming were worked out from the DNA. The table records about 240,000 clones, around four fifths of them present only once. Sequencing input: peripheral blood. The receptor comes from an older woman with active or convalescent COVID-19. The chain combines TRBV5-1 with TRBJ2-1; TRBD2 matches at 12 bases. CDR3 sequence: CASSPRTSGVEQFF. Here the CDR3 DNA reads TGCGCCAGCAGCCCCCGGACTAGCGGGGTGGAGCAGTTCTTC.